The sequence of this TCR beta chain was determined in a study of blood T cell repertoires in COVID-19. Study context: Samples taken during acute and convalescent COVID-19 were collected in the United States, Italy and Spain. Sources were T cells, B-cell-depleted T cells, or PBMCs; the material itself was cDNA or gDNA.

This clone was observed once. Methods used by the authors: Cell counts per sample came from amplifying reference gene primers. The table came from immunoSEQ multiplex PCR; TCRdb's copy has only in-frame clones and leaves some out. That table furnishes V, J and clone size, whereas the DNA furnished D and trimming. The sample carries 200,000 to 250,000 clones, less than 85% recorded once. V shed 5 bases and J shed 7 bases, with 12 bases lying between them. CDR3 length: 13 residues. The V gene's germline CDR1 is SGHTA and CDR2 FQGTGA. V usage is TRBV7-3 and J usage is TRBJ2-1; possible D gene TRBD1, 6 bases. Sequencing was carried out using peripheral blood. The receptor comes from a woman aged 70-85 years with acute or convalescent COVID-19. The CDR3 nucleotides are TGTGCCAGCAGCCAAACGAGGGGGAATGAGCAGTTCTTC. This sequence encodes CASSQTRGNEQFF.